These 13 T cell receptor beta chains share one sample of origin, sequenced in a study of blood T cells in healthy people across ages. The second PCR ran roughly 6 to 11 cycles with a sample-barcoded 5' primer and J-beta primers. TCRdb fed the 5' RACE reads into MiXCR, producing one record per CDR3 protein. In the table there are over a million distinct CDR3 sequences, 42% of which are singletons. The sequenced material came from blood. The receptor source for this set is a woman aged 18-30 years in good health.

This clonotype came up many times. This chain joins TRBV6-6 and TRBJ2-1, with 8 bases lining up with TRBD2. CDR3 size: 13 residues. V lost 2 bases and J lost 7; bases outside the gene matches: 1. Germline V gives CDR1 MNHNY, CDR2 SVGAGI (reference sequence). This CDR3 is CASSYPGGNEQFF. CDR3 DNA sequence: TGTGCCAGCAGTTACCCGGGGGGGAATGAGCAGTTCTTC.

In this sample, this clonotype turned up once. CDR3 bases: TGTGCCATCGGCTCGACAGGAACTAATGAAAAACTGTTTTTT. Protein sequence: CAIGSTGTNEKLFF. This chain links TRBV10-3 with TRBJ1-4; D perhaps matches TRBD1 (6 bases). Germline assignment: CDR1 ENHRY and CDR2 SYGVKD. V lost 8 bases and J 1 base, leaving 11 bases between the germline ends. This CDR3 is 14 amino acids long.

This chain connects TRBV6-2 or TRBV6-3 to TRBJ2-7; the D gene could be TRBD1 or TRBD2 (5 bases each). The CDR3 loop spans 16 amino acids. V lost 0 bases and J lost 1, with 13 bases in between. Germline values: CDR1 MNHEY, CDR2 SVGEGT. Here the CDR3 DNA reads TGTGCCAGCAGTTACTCGGGGGACGTTGGGTCCTACGAGCAGTACTTC. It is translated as CASSYSGDVGSYEQYF.

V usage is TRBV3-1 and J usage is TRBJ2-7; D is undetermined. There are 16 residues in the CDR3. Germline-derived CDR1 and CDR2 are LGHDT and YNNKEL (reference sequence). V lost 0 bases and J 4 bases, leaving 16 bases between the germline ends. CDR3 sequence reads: CASSQDLKPNPYEQYF. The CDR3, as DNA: TGTGCCAGCAGCCAAGATCTAAAGCCGAACCCTTACGAGCAGTACTTC.

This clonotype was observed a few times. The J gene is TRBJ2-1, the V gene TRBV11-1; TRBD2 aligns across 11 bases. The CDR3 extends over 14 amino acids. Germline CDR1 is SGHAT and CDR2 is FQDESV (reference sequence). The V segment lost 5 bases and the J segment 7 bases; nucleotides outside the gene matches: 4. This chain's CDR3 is CASSPSGRRNEQFF. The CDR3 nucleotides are TGTGCCAGCAGCCCTAGCGGGAGGAGGAATGAGCAGTTCTTC.

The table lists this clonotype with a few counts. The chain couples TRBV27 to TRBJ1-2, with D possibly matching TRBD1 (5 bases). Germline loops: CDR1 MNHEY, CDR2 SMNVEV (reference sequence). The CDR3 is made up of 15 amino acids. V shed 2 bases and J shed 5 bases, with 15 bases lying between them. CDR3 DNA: TGTGCCAGCAGTTTAGTCGCCGGGACTGGGTATGGCTACACCTTC. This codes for CASSLVAGTGYGYTF.

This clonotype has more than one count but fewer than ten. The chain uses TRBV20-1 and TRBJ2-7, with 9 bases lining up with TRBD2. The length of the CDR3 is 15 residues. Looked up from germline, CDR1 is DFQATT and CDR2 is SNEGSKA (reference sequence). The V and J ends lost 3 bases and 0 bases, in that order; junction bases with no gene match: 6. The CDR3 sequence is CSASPQREVSYEQYF. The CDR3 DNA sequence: TGCAGTGCTAGCCCCCAGCGGGAGGTCTCCTACGAGCAGTACTTC.

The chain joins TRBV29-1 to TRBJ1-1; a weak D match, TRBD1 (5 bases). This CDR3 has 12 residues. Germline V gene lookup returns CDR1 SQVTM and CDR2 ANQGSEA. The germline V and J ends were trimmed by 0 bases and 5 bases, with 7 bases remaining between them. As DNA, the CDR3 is TGCAGCGTTGAAGAGAGGGGAACTGAAGCTTTCTTT. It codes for CSVEERGTEAFF.

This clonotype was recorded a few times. In nucleotides, the CDR3 is TGTGCCACCAGTGACCTGGGACAGCTCAGGGGCACTGAAGCTTTCTTT. This codes for CATSDLGQLRGTEAFF. The gene calls are TRBV24-1 and TRBJ1-1; 7 nucleotides match TRBD1. The CDR3 spans 16 residues. Per germline, CDR1 KGHDR and CDR2 SFDVKD. Germline trimming cut 4 bases from V and 4 bases from J; bases unmatched to any gene: 11.

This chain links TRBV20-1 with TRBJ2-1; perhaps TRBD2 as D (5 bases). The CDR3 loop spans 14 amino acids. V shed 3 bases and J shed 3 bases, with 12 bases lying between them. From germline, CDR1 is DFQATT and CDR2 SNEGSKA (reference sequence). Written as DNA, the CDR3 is TGCAGTGCTAGTCGGGGAAGCAGCTACAATGAGCAGTTCTTC. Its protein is CSASRGSSYNEQFF.

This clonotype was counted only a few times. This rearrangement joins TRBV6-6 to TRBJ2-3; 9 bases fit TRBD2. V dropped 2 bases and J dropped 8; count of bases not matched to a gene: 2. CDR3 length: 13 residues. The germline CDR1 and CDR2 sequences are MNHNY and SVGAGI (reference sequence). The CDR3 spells CASSYVTSGTQYF. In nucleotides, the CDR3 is TGTGCCAGCAGTTACGTGACTAGCGGTACGCAGTATTTT.

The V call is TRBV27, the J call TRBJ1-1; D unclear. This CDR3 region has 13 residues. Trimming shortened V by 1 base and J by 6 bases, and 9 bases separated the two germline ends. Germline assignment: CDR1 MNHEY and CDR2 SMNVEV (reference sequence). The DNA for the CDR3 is TGTGCCAGCAGTTTATGGGTTAACGCTGAAGCTTTCTTT. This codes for CASSLWVNAEAFF.

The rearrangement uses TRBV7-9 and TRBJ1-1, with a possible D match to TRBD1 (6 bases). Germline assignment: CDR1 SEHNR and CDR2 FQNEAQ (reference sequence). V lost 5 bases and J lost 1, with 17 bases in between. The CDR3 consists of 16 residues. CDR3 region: CASSPQGTFQNTEAFF. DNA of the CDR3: TGTGCCAGCAGCCCCCAGGGGACATTCCAGAACACTGAAGCTTTCTTT.